Listed here are 20 T cell receptor beta chains from one sample, sequenced in a study of T cell changes during pregnancy in multiple sclerosis (dated by TCRdb to between 2018 and 2021). Library prep was done by the immunoSEQ multiplex PCR assay. TCRdb obtained this table from immuneACCESS and retained in-frame rearrangements with V and J assigned. These tables miss some clones; where compared with another copy, unresolved V genes account for less than half of the shortfall, and the remainder is unexplained. The table for this sample lists 65,000 to 85,000 clones; about 90% of them were counted only once. The ten biggest clones cover roughly 1.5% of the sample. This sample comprised peripheral blood, obtained after pregnancy. The receptor source for this set is a female donor with multiple sclerosis, enrolled in a pregnancy study.

The rearrangement uses TRBV9 and TRBJ1-1; TRBD1 matches 7 bases. Germline CDR1 SGDLS, CDR2 YYNGEE. The CDR3 extends over 15 amino acids. The junction had 6 bases not matched to a gene; V was cut back by 3 bases and J by 1 base. Here the CDR3 DNA reads TGTGCCAGCAGCGAGCGGGGGACAGCGAACACTGAAGCTTTCTTT. This codes for CASSERGTANTEAFF.

The chain uses TRBV2 and TRBJ2-5, with a weak D call TRBD2 (5 bases). V was pared by 6 bases and J by 1 base, with 12 bases between. Germline loops: CDR1 SNHLY, CDR2 FYNNEI. The CDR3 loop spans 14 amino acids. CDR3 sequence reads: CASRGTGFQETQYF. The DNA of the CDR3 is TGTGCCAGCAGAGGAACGGGGTTCCAAGAGACCCAGTACTTC.

The chain has TRBV7-9 and TRBJ1-2; the D is unclear. Per the germline V gene, CDR1 is SEHNR and CDR2 is FQNEAQ (reference sequence). CDR3 length: 12 amino acids. V gave up 5 bases and J gave up 6 bases, with 10 bases separating them. The CDR3 loop reads CASSPGSNGYTF. In nucleotides, the CDR3 is TGTGCCAGCAGCCCCGGGTCGAATGGCTACACCTTC.

The V and J genes are TRBV10-1 and TRBJ1-3; no clear D. Between the trimmed V and J ends, which lost 8 bases and 1 base, there was a span of 3 bases. Germline V gene sequence: CDR1 WNHNN, CDR2 SYGVQD (reference sequence). The CDR3 loop spans 11 amino acids. The CDR3 is CASSSGNTIYF. The CDR3 DNA reads as TGCGCCAGCTCTTCTGGAAACACCATATATTTT.

The chain employs TRBV7-2 and TRBJ1-5, with D possibly matching TRBD1 (6 bases). Germline values: CDR1 SGHTA, CDR2 FQGNSA. This CDR3 is built from 14 residues. V lost 7 bases and J 5 bases, leaving 15 bases between the germline ends. CDR3 residues: CASTLVGGDQPQHF. For the CDR3, the DNA is TGTGCCAGCACCCTAGTAGGGGGTGATCAGCCCCAGCATTTT. Full variable domain (outside the CDR3, taken from reference TRBV7-2 and TRBJ1-5): GAGVSQSPSNKVTEKGKDVELRCDPISGHTALYWYRQSLGQGLEFLIYFQGNSAPDKSGLPSDRFSAERTGGSVSTLTIQRTQQEDSAVYLCASTLVGGDQPQHFGDGTRLSIL.

This clone has a handful of counts. V is TRBV5-1 and J is TRBJ2-1; 10 nucleotides agree with TRBD2. This CDR3 spans 15 amino acids. CDR1 and CDR2 from the germline V gene are SGHRS and YFSETQ. Germline trimming cut 3 bases from V and 3 bases from J; bases unmatched to any gene: 3. DNA for the CDR3: TGCGCCAGCAGCTCCGGGACTAGCGACTACAATGAGCAGTTCTTC. This translates into CASSSGTSDYNEQFF.

This chain connects TRBV6-6 to TRBJ1-1, with TRBD1 matching over 9 bases. CDR3 length: 15 residues. CDR1 MNHNY and CDR2 SVGAGI come from the germline V gene (reference sequence). The V segment lost 2 bases and the J segment 5 bases; nucleotides outside the gene matches: 6. Written as DNA, the CDR3 is TGTGCCAGCAGTTACCTACAGGGGGCCGGAACTGAAGCTTTCTTT. This gives the protein CASSYLQGAGTEAFF.

V is TRBV6-1 and J is TRBJ1-5; 7 bases are shared with TRBD1. Trimming took 3 bases from V and 0 from J; bases not matched to a gene: 11. Looked up from germline, CDR1 is MNHNS and CDR2 is SASEGT. This CDR3 has 18 amino acids. In DNA, the CDR3 is TGTGCCAGCAGTGACCCTGGACAGGAGACGTATAGCAATCAGCCCCAGCATTTT. Protein product: CASSDPGQETYSNQPQHF.

The chain joins TRBV4-1 to TRBJ2-3; no clear D. Per germline, CDR1 MGHRA and CDR2 YSYEKL. CDR3 size: 17 residues. The germline V and J ends were trimmed by 0 bases and 2 bases, with 15 bases remaining between them. The CDR3 loop reads CASSQDLRRSDTDTQYF. The CDR3 DNA follows: TGCGCCAGCAGCCAAGATCTGCGACGGAGTGACACAGATACGCAGTATTTT.

CDR3 DNA sequence: TGTGCCAGCAGTCCTGGACAGGGACCACAAGAGACCCAGTACTTC. This encodes CASSPGQGPQETQYF. V and J are TRBV28 and TRBJ2-5; 8 bases line up with TRBD1. This CDR3 is 15 amino acids long. Germline loops: CDR1 MDHEN, CDR2 SYDVKM. V was clipped by 5 bases and J by 2 bases; unmatched bases: 7.

The V gene is TRBV11-2, the J gene TRBJ2-7, with TRBD2 matching over 8 bases. The length of the CDR3 is 15 residues. From germline, CDR1 is SGHAT and CDR2 FQNNGV. V shed 7 bases, J shed 5 bases, and the junction held 13 bases outside the gene matches. The CDR3 region has the DNA TGTGCCAGCATCTACATCGGGGGGGAGTCCAACGAGCAGTACTTC. The encoded protein is CASIYIGGESNEQYF.

The chain links TRBV5-4 to TRBJ2-4; unclear D gene. CDR3 size: 14 residues. V shed 4 bases and J shed 0 bases, with 8 bases lying between them. The germline V gene has CDR1 SGHNT and CDR2 YYREEE (reference sequence). DNA of the CDR3: TGTGCCAGCAGCGGGCAACTAGCCAAAAACATTCAGTACTTC. This gives the protein CASSGQLAKNIQYF.

J is TRBJ2-2 and V is TRBV6-5; 11 bases map to TRBD2. Germline V gives CDR1 MNHEY, CDR2 SVGAGI. The V gene end was trimmed by 2 bases and the J gene end by 5 bases; junction bases not matched to a gene: 4. The CDR3 is 16 amino acids. In DNA, the CDR3 is TGTGCCAGCAGTTACCCCGGGACTAGCGGAACCGGGGAGCTGTTTTTT. It is translated as CASSYPGTSGTGELFF.

The CDR3 loop reads CASRQGAYNEQFF. The CDR3 nucleotides are TGTGCCTCACGACAGGGCGCCTACAATGAGCAGTTCTTC. V gene TRBV30 combines with J gene TRBJ2-1; 7 bases map to TRBD1. CDR3 size: 13 residues. The junction had 5 bases not matched to a gene; V was cut back by 7 bases and J by 2 bases. CDR1 and CDR2 (germline): GTSNPN, SVGIG (reference sequence).

J is TRBJ2-4 and V is TRBV4-1, with 7 bases fitting TRBD1. In germline, CDR1 is MGHRA, CDR2 YSYEKL. This CDR3 region has 17 residues. V shed 1 base and J 3 bases; nucleotides not matched to a gene: 9. The CDR3 is CASSQVERGPVKNIQYF. The CDR3 coding sequence is TGCGCCAGCAGCCAAGTTGAAAGGGGGCCAGTCAAAAACATTCAGTACTTC.

This chain connects TRBV7-3 to TRBJ1-5; no definite D call. CDR1 and CDR2 (germline): SGHTA, FQGTGA. V lost 5 bases and J 5 bases, leaving 10 bases between the germline ends. This CDR3 contains 13 residues. The CDR3 DNA reads TGTGCCAGCAGCCCGTCGGAGGATCAGCCCCAGCATTTT. Translation gives CASSPSEDQPQHF.

V usage is TRBV19 and J usage is TRBJ1-2; 7 bases align to TRBD1. In germline, CDR1 is LNHDA, CDR2 SQIVND (reference sequence). This CDR3 is built from 15 residues. Trimming at V came to 6 bases and at J to 5 bases, leaving 12 bases not matched to a gene. This CDR3 is CASRNTGDSVYGYTF. DNA of the CDR3: TGTGCCAGTAGAAACACAGGGGATTCGGTTTATGGCTACACCTTC.

The chain uses TRBV9 and TRBJ2-3; 10 bases map to TRBD2. CDR1 is SGDLS, CDR2 YYNGEE, per germline. The CDR3 sequence is 18 residues long. The V and J ends lost 0 bases and 2 bases, in that order; junction bases with no gene match: 9. DNA of the CDR3: TGTGCCAGCAGCGTAGCTACCCGAAGCGGGAGGGCCACAGATACGCAGTATTTT. This codes for CASSVATRSGRATDTQYF.

This chain uses TRBV5-1 with TRBJ2-7; weak D call: TRBD1 (6 bases). The germline V gene encodes CDR1 SGHRS and CDR2 YFSETQ. There are 15 residues in the CDR3. The ends were cut back, 0 bases at V and 6 bases at J, with 16 bases in the middle. Written as DNA, the CDR3 is TGCGCCAGCAGCTTGGAGGGGGAAATGGTGGGCGAGCAGTACTTC. Its translation is CASSLEGEMVGEQYF.

The chain uses TRBV11-2 and TRBJ1-2; D may be TRBD1 (6 bases). The CDR3 runs 14 residues. The germline V gene has CDR1 SGHAT and CDR2 FQNNGV. Trimming took 0 bases from V and 8 from J, leaving 13 bases between them. CDR3 sequence: CASSLESQGNGYTF. The CDR3 coding sequence is TGTGCCAGCAGCTTAGAAAGTCAGGGGAACGGCTACACCTTC.